This T cell receptor (beta chain) was recorded in a study of cytomegalovirus exposure and HLA in healthy donors. This clone was observed a handful of times. Its antigen remains unidentified. This CDR3 region has 17 residues. V shed 5 bases, J shed 1 base, and the junction held 8 bases outside the gene matches. CDR1 SSHAT and CDR2 FNYEAQ come from the germline V gene (reference sequence). Study conclusions and caveats: For TCR beta chains, V- and J-gene trimming was later linked to a missense DCLRE1C variant.

Vbeta (60) and Jbeta (13) primers were used in the PCR. Repertoires were generated with immunoSEQ multiplex PCR, while TCRdb's copy carries only in-frame clones and drops some. Of approximately 180,000 clones in the sample, roughly 80% were seen once. The V and J genes are TRBV7-7 and TRBJ2-2; the match to TRBD1 covers 9 bases. The sample taken for sequencing was PBMCs. This clonotype was obtained from a woman aged 18-35 years in good health and CMV-seronegative. The CDR3 protein is CASSPRTGEGNTGELFF. The CDR3 nucleotides read TGTGCCAGCAGCCCCCGGACAGGGGAGGGGAACACCGGGGAGCTGTTTTTT.